These 5 T cell receptor beta chains were sequenced from one sample in a study of blood T cell repertoires in COVID-19. Assay used: immunoSEQ multiplex PCR; TCRdb lists only in-frame clones, some missing. The sample comprises roughly 100,000 clones, more than 90% of which are singletons, and roughly 2.1% rests with the top ten. Sequencing was performed on peripheral blood. The receptors originated from a woman aged 50 to 60 with COVID-19, enrolled during active disease.

The chain uses TRBV19 and TRBJ1-4; 8 nucleotides match TRBD1. This CDR3 region has 14 residues. Germline V CDR1 and CDR2: LNHDA, SQIVND (reference sequence). With V trimmed by 6 bases and J by 5 bases, 5 bases remained unmatched. CDR3 DNA sequence: TGTGCCAGTAGCCCGGGGACAGGCAATGAAAAACTGTTTTTT. It yields the protein CASSPGTGNEKLFF.

The V gene is TRBV11-2, the J gene TRBJ1-3, with a possible D match to TRBD1 (6 bases). CDR1 SGHAT and CDR2 FQNNGV come from the germline V gene. The CDR3 covers 15 residues. Trimming removed 6 bases at V and 1 base at J, with 13 bases between. In DNA, the CDR3 is TGTGCCAGCAGGCTGGGAGGGGGTTCTGGAAACACCATATATTTT. The encoded protein is CASRLGGGSGNTIYF.

The V call is TRBV6-5, the J call TRBJ2-1; D may be TRBD1 (5 bases). V lost 0 bases and J 10 bases, leaving 10 bases between the germline ends. CDR3 size: 13 residues. Germline loops: CDR1 MNHEY, CDR2 SVGAGI. CDR3 region: CASSYSSRTEQFF. CDR3 coding DNA: TGTGCCAGCAGTTACTCTTCTCGGACAGAGCAGTTCTTC.

CDR3 in DNA: TGTGCCAGCAGCTTAGATCATCCAGGAATGTACGAGCAGTACTTC. Translating gives CASSLDHPGMYEQYF. V gene TRBV11-3 combines with J gene TRBJ2-7, with D uncertain. CDR1 SGHNT and CDR2 YENEEA come from the germline V gene. Trimming removed 0 bases at V and 4 bases at J, with 13 bases between. The CDR3 length is 15 residues.

The CDR3 sequence is CASSLDRGQGREAFF. The CDR3 region has the DNA TGCGCCAGCAGCTTGGACAGGGGGCAAGGTAGGGAAGCTTTCTTT. The gene calls are TRBV5-1 and TRBJ1-1, with 9 bases identical to TRBD1. CDR1 SGHRS and CDR2 YFSETQ come from the germline V gene. This CDR3 spans 15 amino acids. Unmatched junction bases numbered 8, after V lost 0 bases and J lost 8 bases.